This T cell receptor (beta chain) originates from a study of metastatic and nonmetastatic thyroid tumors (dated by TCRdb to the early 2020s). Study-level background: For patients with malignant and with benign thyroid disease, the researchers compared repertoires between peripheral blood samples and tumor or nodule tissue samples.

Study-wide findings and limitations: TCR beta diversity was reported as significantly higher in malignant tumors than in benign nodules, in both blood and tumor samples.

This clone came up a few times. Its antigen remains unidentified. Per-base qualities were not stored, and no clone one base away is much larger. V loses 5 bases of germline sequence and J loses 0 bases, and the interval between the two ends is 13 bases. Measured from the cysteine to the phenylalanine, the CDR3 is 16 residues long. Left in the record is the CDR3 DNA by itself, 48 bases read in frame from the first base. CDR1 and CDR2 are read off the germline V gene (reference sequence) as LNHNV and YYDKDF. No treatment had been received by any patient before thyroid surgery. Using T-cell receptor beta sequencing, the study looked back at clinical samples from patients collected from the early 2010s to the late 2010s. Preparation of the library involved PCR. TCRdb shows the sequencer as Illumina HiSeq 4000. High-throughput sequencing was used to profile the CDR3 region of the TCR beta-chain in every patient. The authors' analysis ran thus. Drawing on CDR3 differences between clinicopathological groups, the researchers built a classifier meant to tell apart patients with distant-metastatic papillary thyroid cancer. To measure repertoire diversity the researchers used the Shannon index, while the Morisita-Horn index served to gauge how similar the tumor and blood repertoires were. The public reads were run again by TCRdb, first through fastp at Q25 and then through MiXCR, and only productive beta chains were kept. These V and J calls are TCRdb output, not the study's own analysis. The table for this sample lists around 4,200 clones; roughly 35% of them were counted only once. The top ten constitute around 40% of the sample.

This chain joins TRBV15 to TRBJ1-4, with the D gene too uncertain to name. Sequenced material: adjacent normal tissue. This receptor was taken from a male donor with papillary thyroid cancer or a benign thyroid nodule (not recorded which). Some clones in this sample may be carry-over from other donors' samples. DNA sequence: TGTGCCACCAGCGAACCAAGTCGAGCAACTAATGAAAAACTGTTTTTT. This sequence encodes CATSEPSRATNEKLFF. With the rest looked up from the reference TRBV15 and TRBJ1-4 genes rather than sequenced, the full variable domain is DAMVIQNPRYQVTQFGKPVTLSCSQTLNHNVMYWYQQKSSQAPKLLFHYYDKDFNNEADTPDNFQSRRPNTSFCFLDIRSPGLGDTAMYLCATSEPSRATNEKLFFGSGTQLSVL.